This T cell receptor (beta chain) originates from a study of T-cell reconstitution after alpha-beta-depleted transplantation in children (dated by TCRdb to about 2016). For the wider study: Using TCR repertoire profiling, the study quantitatively followed how T-cell immune reconstitution unfolded in children after TCRalphabeta/CD19-depleted allogeneic hematopoietic cell transplantation.

This clonotype was observed a few times. No antigen is known for it. Base qualities are not provided; no much larger clone lies one nucleotide away. The library came from PCR. This sample was sequenced with an Illumina HiSeq 2500. TCR library preparation used molecular barcoding, with unique molecular identifiers applied to normalize quantification of the TCRbeta repertoire. TCRdb applied fastp at Q25 and MiXCR to the public reads, then kept only in-frame beta chains. A single entry per CDR3 protein holds the most common genes and DNA from its merged rows. This sample gives around 380,000 distinct CDR3 sequences in total; roughly a tenth of them show up just once. 4.5% to 7% of the sample is taken by the ten largest. The germline V end is reduced by 6 bases and the J end by 0 bases; junction bases left unmatched: 2. The CDR1 and CDR2 encoded by the germline V gene are SGHDT and YYEEEE. The CDR3 covers 14 residues, taking in both the cysteine and the phenylalanine. Just the 42-base CDR3 DNA is kept, in frame starting at base 1.

The sequence came from a human donor who donated a stem cell graft to a child with acute myeloid leukemia. Here the sequenced sample was PBMCs from the stem cell graft donor, taken from the stem cell graft. The V gene is TRBV5-6 and the J gene is TRBJ2-3; TRBD2 aligns with 9 central bases. The CDR3 corresponds to CASILAGSTDTQYF. Read as DNA, the sequence is TGTGCCAGCATCCTAGCGGGGAGCACAGATACGCAGTATTTT.